This T cell receptor beta chain is drawn from a study of cytomegalovirus exposure and HLA in healthy donors. Study results and caveats: TCR beta chain V- and J-gene trimming was linked, in a later analysis, to a missense variant in DCLRE1C.

The PCR ran on 60 Vbeta and 13 Jbeta primers. Libraries were prepared by immunoSEQ multiplex PCR; TCRdb keeps only in-frame clonotypes and omits some of them. The table includes about 180,000 clones, roughly 80% detected once. About this clone itself: Its antigen is still unknown.

Germline CDR1 is SGHDT and CDR2 is YYEEEE. The V end lost 3 bases, the J end lost 8 bases, and 11 bases lay between the germline ends. The CDR3 runs to 12 residues. The V gene is TRBV5-6, the J gene TRBJ1-2; possibly TRBD1 for D (5 bases). This sequence originates from a young man in good health and CMV-seronegative. What was sequenced was PBMCs. CDR3 residues: CASSYDWTGYTF. The CDR3 DNA sequence: TGTGCCAGCAGCTACGACTGGACAGGCTACACCTTC.